The 22 T cell receptor beta chains reported below all come from one sample, sequenced in a study of tumor-infiltrating lymphocytes in primary liver carcinoma. Each 20-30 mg portion of unsorted bulk tissue served as the source for co-extraction of RNA and DNA. Total RNA (approximately 0.5 ug) served as template for TCR beta cDNA synthesis primed by a constant-region primer. Library construction for TCR beta comprised three nested multiplex PCR rounds performed with slightly modified ARM-PCR. Forward primers for TRBV1-TRBV30 and a C-beta reverse primer served the first two PCR rounds, at about 11 cycles each. TCRdb independently ran MiXCR on the multiplex PCR reads; one entry per CDR3 protein. The table has about 78,000 distinct CDR3 sequences, roughly two thirds seen once; the top ten hold roughly 15%. The material sequenced was liver tumor tissue from sampling region 4. Specified subset: tumor region T4, right-lateral pole. These receptors were collected from a woman aged 55-75 years with primary liver carcinoma and hepatitis B virus infection.

On this clonotype: A read error may produce the germline difference seen at one junction end. This chain connects TRBV29-1 to TRBJ1-1; D possibly corresponds to TRBD1 (6 bases). The CDR3 has 13 residues. In germline, CDR1 is SQVTM, CDR2 ANQGSEA. In nucleotides, the CDR3 is TGCTGCGTTGAAGGACAGATGGGCACTGAAGCTTCCTTT. The encoded protein is CCVEGQMGTEASF.

Worth noting for this clonotype: Given the absence of the conserved phenylalanine or tryptophan at the CDR3 end, a read error is likely. V and J are TRBV11-3 and TRBJ2-1, with D possibly called TRBD1 or TRBD2 (5 bases each). Germline CDR1 and CDR2: SGHNT and YENEEA. The CDR3 is made up of 12 amino acids. In DNA, the CDR3 is TGTGTCAGCAGGGAGAGGGTCAATGAGCAGTTCATC. Protein product: CVSRERVNEQFI.

This clonotype was detected once. At one of its ends the junction is not consistent with the germline gene, which may arise from a read error. The chain couples TRBV14 to TRBJ2-1; 7 bases map to TRBD2. The CDR3 covers 21 residues. CDR1 and CDR2 from the germline V gene are SGHDN and FVKESK. CDR3 DNA sequence: TGTGCCAGGAGCCCCCTCGGCCGCGGGGGTTCAGAGACTGGCGGGAGTGGTGAGCAGTTCTTC. Protein sequence: CARSPLGRGGSETGGSGEQFF.

Concerning this clonotype: Compared with germline, one end of the junction differs, possibly owing to a read error. This chain connects TRBV29-1 to TRBJ2-1; TRBD2 matches at 9 bases. Germline lookup yields CDR1 SQVTM and CDR2 ANQGSEA. There are 14 residues in the CDR3. The DNA for the CDR3 is TGCAGCGTTGGTCTAGCGGGATGGTCCAATGAACAGTTCTTC. It translates to CSVGLAGWSNEQFF.

On this clonotype itself: A read error may produce the germline difference seen at one junction end. The J gene is TRBJ1-3, the V gene TRBV28; possibly TRBD1 for D (6 bases). Germline values: CDR1 MDHEN, CDR2 SYDVKM. The CDR3 totals 14 residues. In nucleotides, the CDR3 is TGTTCCAGCATATCTAGGGGGACTGGAAGCACCATATATTTT. Residues: CSSISRGTGSTIYF.

This clonotype was observed a single time. Because it lacks the conserved phenylalanine or tryptophan at the end, this CDR3 is likely a read error. V usage is TRBV29-1 and J usage is TRBJ2-5; D is perhaps TRBD2 (6 bases). CDR1 SQVTM and CDR2 ANQGSEA come from the germline V gene. The CDR3 has 16 residues. The CDR3 region is CSVDGWGTGGQEAQYL. CDR3 DNA sequence: TGCAGCGTTGACGGCTGGGGGACTGGCGGGCAAGAGGCCCAGTACCTC.

The count of this clonotype is one. One end of the junction fails to match germline, which may point to a read error. This chain joins TRBV4-1 and TRBJ2-1; a possible D gene is TRBD2 (5 bases). Germline loops: CDR1 MGHRA, CDR2 YSYEKL. The CDR3 contains 15 residues. The CDR3, as DNA: TGCGCCAGCAGCCAAGACGGGAAATCCTACAATGAACAGTTCTTC. Its translation: CASSQDGKSYNEQFF.

This clonotype was recorded at least ten times. This CDR3 is CSVASLETQYF. The CDR3 nucleotides read TGCAGCGTTGCCAGTCTTGAGACCCAGTACTTC. J is TRBJ2-5 and V is TRBV29-1; D is unclear. CDR3 length equals 11 residues. Germline CDR1 is SQVTM and CDR2 is ANQGSEA. The germline V and J ends were trimmed by 4 bases and 5 bases, with 8 bases remaining between them.

As regards this clonotype: This clone may be a read error of a much larger clone one base away. Given the absence of the conserved phenylalanine or tryptophan at the CDR3 end, a read error is likely. The chain carries TRBV2 and TRBJ2-3; D is undetermined. The germline V gene has CDR1 SNHLY and CDR2 FYNNEI. CDR3 length: 12 residues. Trimming stripped 7 bases from V and 6 bases from J, with 11 bases between. CDR3 amino acids: CASMAGGDTQYL. The DNA of the CDR3 is TGTGCCAGCATGGCTGGTGGTGATACGCAGTATCTT.

A note on this clonotype: An end of the junction differs from the germline gene, which may be a read error. The rearrangement links TRBV2 to TRBJ2-3; D is perhaps TRBD2 (6 bases). This CDR3 contains 14 residues. The germline V gene has CDR1 SNHLY and CDR2 FYNNEI. CDR3 nucleotides: TGTACCAGCCAGTTGGAGGGACTTACAGATACGCAGTATTTT. Translating gives CTSQLEGLTDTQYF.

V and J are TRBV11-2 and TRBJ2-2; 13 bases match TRBD2. The CDR3 contains 19 residues. Germline V gene sequence: CDR1 SGHAT, CDR2 FQNNGV. The trim removed 5 bases at V and 6 bases at J, leaving 15 bases unmatched. The CDR3 loop is CASSPDLGTSGIGAGELFF. DNA of the CDR3: TGTGCCAGCAGCCCCGACCTCGGGACTAGCGGGATTGGGGCCGGGGAGCTGTTTTTT.

On this clonotype: This may arise from a read error, as a much more abundant clone is one base away. V and J are TRBV5-1 and TRBJ2-7; the D gene is possibly TRBD2 (6 bases). There are 15 residues in the CDR3. Trimming stripped 4 bases from V and 2 bases from J, with 16 bases between. From germline, CDR1 is SGHRS and CDR2 YFSETQ. CDR3 sequence: CASSLRRERAYEQYF. CDR3 bases: TGCGCCAGCAGCCTGCGAAGGGAGCGGGCCTACGAGCAGTACTTC.

This clonotype was found many times. The DNA for the CDR3 is TGTGCCAGCAGCCTACCATCATCCGTGAACACTGAAGCTTTCTTT. The encoded protein is CASSLPSSVNTEAFF. The gene calls are TRBV5-6 and TRBJ1-1; D remains ambiguous. This CDR3 has 15 amino acids. V was trimmed by 4 bases and J by 0 bases, leaving 13 bases between them. CDR1 is SGHDT and CDR2 is YYEEEE in the germline V gene.

This clonotype has just one count. V usage is TRBV29-1 and J usage is TRBJ2-7, with D perhaps matching TRBD1 (6 bases). Trimming cost V 4 bases and J 5 bases, with 12 bases left between them. This CDR3 has 12 amino acids. The V gene's germline CDR1 is SQVTM and CDR2 ANQGSEA. DNA for the CDR3: TGCAGCGTTGGAGGGACAAGTGACGAGCAGTACTTC. Its protein product is CSVGGTSDEQYF.

This clonotype was recorded many times. V and J are TRBV14 and TRBJ2-2; 9 bases are a match to TRBD1. Germline loops: CDR1 SGHDN, CDR2 FVKESK. V lost 0 bases to trimming and J lost 4 bases; unmatched junction nucleotides: 18. This CDR3 has 21 amino acids. In DNA, the CDR3 is TGTGCCAGCAGCCAAGATACACCACACGAATTCCGGGACAGGGCCACCGGGGAGCTGTTTTTT. Its translation: CASSQDTPHEFRDRATGELFF.

The rearrangement joins TRBV11-2 to TRBJ2-3, with unresolved D. CDR1 is SGHAT, CDR2 FQNNGV, per germline. The CDR3 is 17 amino acids. V lost 5 bases to trimming and J lost 14 bases, with 32 bases between them. CDR3 sequence: CASSLGIRREGTDALYF. The CDR3 bases are TGTGCCAGCAGCCTAGGGATTCGAAGGGAAGGCACAGATGCGCTGTATTTT.

This clonotype came up many times. This chain links TRBV12-3 or TRBV12-4 with TRBJ2-7; 7 nucleotides agree with TRBD2. The CDR3 is made up of 14 amino acids. The V and J ends lost 6 bases and 4 bases, in that order; junction bases with no gene match: 9. DNA of the CDR3: TGTGCCAGCAGGACACAAGGGGAGGGATACGAGCAGTACTTC. This translates into CASRTQGEGYEQYF.

Turning to this clonotype: The junction departs from the called germline gene at one end, perhaps through a read error. V and J are TRBV28 and TRBJ2-7; 8 nucleotides align to TRBD1. CDR3 size: 15 residues. CDR1 is MDHEN and CDR2 is SYDVKM in the germline V gene. The CDR3 sequence is CACSLQGQGVDEQHF. CDR3 DNA sequence: TGTGCCTGCAGTTTGCAAGGACAGGGTGTGGACGAGCAGCACTTC.

Note on this clonotype: One end of the junction fails to match germline, which may point to a read error. V and J are TRBV7-9 and TRBJ1-2; TRBD1 might be the D (5 bases). Germline V CDR1 and CDR2: SEHNR, FQNEAQ (reference sequence). The CDR3 sequence is 15 residues long. CDR3 sequence (DNA): TGTGCCAGCAGCTTATCAGCGACGGGGGAATATGGCTTCACCTTC. It is translated as CASSLSATGEYGFTF.

As for this clonotype: A junction end diverges from the germline sequence, so it may reflect a read error. The chain links TRBV11-2 to TRBJ2-1, with 9 bases lining up with TRBD2. Germline CDR1 is SGHAT and CDR2 is FQNNGV. The CDR3 sequence is 16 residues long. CDR3 nucleotides: TGCGACAGCAGCGCGACTAGCGGAGGCCAATACGATGAGCAGTTCTTC. Its translation is CDSSATSGGQYDEQFF. The entire variable domain, with the rest obtained from reference TRBV11-2 and TRBJ2-1, is as follows: EAGVAQSPRYKIIEKRQSVAFWCNPISGHATLYWYQQILGQGPKLLIQFQNNGVVDDSQLPKDRFSAERLKGVDSTLKIQPAKLEDSAVYLCDSSATSGGQYDEQFFGPGTRLTVL.

In this sample, this clonotype turned up many times. This rearrangement joins TRBV28 to TRBJ2-1; 10 nucleotides line up with TRBD2. Trimming took 5 bases from V and 5 from J; bases not matched to a gene: 6. Germline CDR1 is MDHEN and CDR2 is SYDVKM. The CDR3 sequence is 15 residues long. DNA for the CDR3: TGTGCCAGCAGTCCCGGGACTAGCGATCACAATGAGCAGTTCTTC. Protein sequence: CASSPGTSDHNEQFF.

This clonotype was picked up many times. The V gene is TRBV30, the J gene TRBJ1-5, with TRBD1 identical over 7 bases. The V segment lost 4 bases and the J segment 6 bases; nucleotides outside the gene matches: 9. The CDR3 has 14 residues. The germline CDR1 and CDR2 sequences are GTSNPN and SVGIG (reference sequence). This CDR3 reads CAWTIQGLGQPQHF. DNA for the CDR3: TGTGCCTGGACCATACAGGGGTTGGGTCAGCCCCAGCATTTT.